This TCR beta chain was obtained from a study of T cell changes during pregnancy in multiple sclerosis. Using immunoSEQ multiplex PCR, the repertoire was profiled, and TCRdb retains in-frame clones only, with some absent. This sample carries about 110,000 clones, about 94% of them seen once, and the ten largest clones take more than 1.5%. The CDR3 has 15 residues. The germline V gene has CDR1 MNHEY and CDR2 SVGAGI. V lost 6 bases and J 2 bases, leaving 15 bases between the germline ends. V usage is TRBV6-5 and J usage is TRBJ2-3; the D gene is possibly TRBD2 (6 bases). The sequence came from a female donor with multiple sclerosis, enrolled in a pregnancy study. This specimen was peripheral blood, taken in the third trimester of pregnancy. The CDR3 nucleotides read TGTGCCAGCAGCTGGGGCGGGACGGTCACAGATACGCAGTATTTT. Protein: CASSWGGTVTDTQYF.